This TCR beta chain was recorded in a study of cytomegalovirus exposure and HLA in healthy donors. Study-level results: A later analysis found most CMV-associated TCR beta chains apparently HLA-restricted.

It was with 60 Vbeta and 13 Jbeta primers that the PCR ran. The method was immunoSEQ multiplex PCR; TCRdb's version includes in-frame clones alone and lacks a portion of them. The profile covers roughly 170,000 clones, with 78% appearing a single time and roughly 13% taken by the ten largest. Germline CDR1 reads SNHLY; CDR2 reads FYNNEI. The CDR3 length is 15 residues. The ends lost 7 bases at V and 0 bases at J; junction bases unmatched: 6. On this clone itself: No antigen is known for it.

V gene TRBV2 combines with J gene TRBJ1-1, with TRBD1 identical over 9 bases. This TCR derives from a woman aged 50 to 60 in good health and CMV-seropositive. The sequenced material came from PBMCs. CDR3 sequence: CASMRDRVMNTEAFF. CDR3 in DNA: TGTGCCAGCATGAGGGACAGGGTCATGAACACTGAAGCTTTCTTT.